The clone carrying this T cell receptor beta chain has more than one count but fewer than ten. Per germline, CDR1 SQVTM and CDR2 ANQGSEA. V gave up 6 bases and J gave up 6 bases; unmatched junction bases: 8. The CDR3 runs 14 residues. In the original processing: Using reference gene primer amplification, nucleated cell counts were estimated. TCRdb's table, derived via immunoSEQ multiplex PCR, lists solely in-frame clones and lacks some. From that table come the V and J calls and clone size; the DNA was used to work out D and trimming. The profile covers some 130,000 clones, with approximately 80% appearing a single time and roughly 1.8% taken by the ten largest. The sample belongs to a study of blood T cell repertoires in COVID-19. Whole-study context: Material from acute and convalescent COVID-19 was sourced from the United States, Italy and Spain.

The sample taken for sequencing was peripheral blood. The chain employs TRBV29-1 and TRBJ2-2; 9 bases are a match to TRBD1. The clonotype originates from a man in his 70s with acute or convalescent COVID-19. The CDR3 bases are TGCAGCGTAGCCCCCGGGACAGGGTCCGGGGAGCTGTTTTTT. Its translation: CSVAPGTGSGELFF.